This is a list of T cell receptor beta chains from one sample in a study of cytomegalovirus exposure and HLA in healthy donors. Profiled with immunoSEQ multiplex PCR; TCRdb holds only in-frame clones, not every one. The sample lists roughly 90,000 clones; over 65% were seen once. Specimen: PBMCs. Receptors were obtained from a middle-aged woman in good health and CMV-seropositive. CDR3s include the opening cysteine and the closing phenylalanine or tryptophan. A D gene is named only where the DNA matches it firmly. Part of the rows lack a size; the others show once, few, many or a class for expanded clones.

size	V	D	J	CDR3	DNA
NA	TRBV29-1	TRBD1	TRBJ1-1	CSVTTGVADTEAFF	TGCAGCGTTACGACAGGGGTTGCCGACACTGAAGCTTTCTTT
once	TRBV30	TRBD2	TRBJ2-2	CAWSVGTSGGELFF	TGTGCCTGGAGTGTAGGGACTAGCGGCGGGGAGCTGTTTTTT
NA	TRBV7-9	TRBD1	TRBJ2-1	CASSFGQVLRQFF	TGTGCCAGCAGCTTCGGACAGGTACTTCGGCAGTTCTTC
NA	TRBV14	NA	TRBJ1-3	CASSQARGNTIYF	TGTGCCAGCAGCCAAGCCCGAGGGAACACCATATATTTT
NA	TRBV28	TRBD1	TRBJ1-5	CASSPGQFLYSNQPQHF	TGTGCCAGCAGCCCGGGACAGTTTCTTTATAGCAATCAGCCCCAGCATTTT
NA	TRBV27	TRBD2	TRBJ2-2	CASSSPRGAGGGQLFF	TGTGCCAGCAGTTCCCCCCGAGGAGCGGGAGGCGGGCAGCTGTTTTTT
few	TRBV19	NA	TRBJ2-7	CASSSSASYEQYF	TGTGCCAGTAGTTCAAGCGCCTCCTACGAGCAGTACTTC
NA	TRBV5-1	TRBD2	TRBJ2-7	CASSQGVAGGYEQYF	TGCGCCAGCAGCCAAGGGGTAGCGGGCGGCTACGAGCAGTACTTC
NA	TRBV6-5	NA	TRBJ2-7	CASSYSSLFDEQYF	TGTGCCAGCAGTTACTCGAGCCTTTTTGACGAGCAGTACTTC
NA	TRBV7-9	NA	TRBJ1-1	CASSLALPLLAFF	TGTGCCAGCAGCTTAGCCCTTCCACTCCTGGCTTTCTTT
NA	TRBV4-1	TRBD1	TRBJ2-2	CASSQGPGQGAGELFF	TGCGCCAGCAGCCAAGGTCCGGGACAGGGGGCCGGGGAGCTGTTTTTT
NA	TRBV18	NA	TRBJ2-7	CASSPYREPYEQYF	TGTGCCAGCTCACCATACAGGGAGCCCTACGAGCAGTACTTC
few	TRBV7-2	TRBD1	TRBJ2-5	CASSLSGGEKTQYF	TGTGCCAGCAGCTTATCAGGGGGCGAGAAGACCCAGTACTTC
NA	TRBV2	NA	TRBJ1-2	CALASGRDGYGYTF	TGTGCCCTAGCCTCGGGGAGGGACGGCTATGGCTACACCTTC
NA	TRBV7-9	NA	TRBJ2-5	CSSSFQPGSVYF	TGTTCCAGCAGCTTCCAGCCGGGTTCCGTGTACTTC
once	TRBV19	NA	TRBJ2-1	CASSYEPTYNEQFF	TGTGCCAGTTCCTATGAGCCGACCTACAATGAGCAGTTCTTC
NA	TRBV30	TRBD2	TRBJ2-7	CAGQTSALAEQYF	TGTGCCGGGCAAACTAGCGCATTGGCCGAGCAGTACTTC
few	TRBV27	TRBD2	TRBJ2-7	CASRKGLAGSYEQYF	TGTGCCAGCAGAAAAGGACTAGCGGGGTCCTACGAGCAGTACTTC